This T cell receptor (beta chain) was sequenced in a study of blood T cell repertoires in COVID-19. Study at large: Specimens from acute and convalescent COVID-19 originated in the United States, Italy and Spain. Nucleic acid was either cDNA or gDNA, and it came from T cells, B-cell-depleted T cells, or PBMCs.

Authors' data handling: Scientists estimated how many nucleated cells there were by amplifying reference gene primers. The protocol was immunoSEQ multiplex PCR, while the TCRdb copy is restricted to in-frame clones and leaves out a portion. The DNA gave D and trimming, while V, J and clone size come from that table. The sample comprises 200,000 to 250,000 clones, about three quarters of which are singletons, and roughly 7% rests with the top ten. The clonotype was recovered from a woman between 70 and 85 years old with acute or convalescent COVID-19. Specimen: peripheral blood.

The chain's CDR3 is CASSDDSLTKAFF. CDR3 in DNA: TGTGCCAGCAGTGATGACAGCTTAACTAAAGCTTTCTTT. The chain recombines TRBV2 with TRBJ1-1, with TRBD1 as a possible D gene (5 bases). V lost 3 bases and J 9 bases, leaving 14 bases between the germline ends. The CDR3 length is 13 residues. Germline V CDR1 and CDR2: SNHLY, FYNNEI.